The 21 T cell receptor beta chains in this list originate from one sample, sequenced in a study of T cell repertoires in cytomegalovirus infection. TCRdb re-called the reads through MiXCR, storing one row per CDR3 protein. The sample yields 400,000 or so distinct CDR3 sequences, about a sixth seen once. Material for sequencing was PBMCs. These receptors came from a human donor in good health (CMV status not recorded). Some clones in this sample may be carry-over from other donors' samples.

This clonotype occurred a few times. The V and J genes are TRBV6-1 and TRBJ1-2; 9 bases line up with TRBD1. This CDR3 has 13 amino acids. CDR1 is MNHNS and CDR2 is SASEGT in the germline V gene. With 6 bases clipped from V and 6 bases from J, the junction kept 5 bases outside the gene matches. The DNA of the CDR3 is TGTGCCAGCAGGGACCGGGACAGGGATGGCTACACCTTC. It translates to CASRDRDRDGYTF.

This clonotype was counted between two and nine times. The rearrangement uses TRBV2 and TRBJ2-2; the match to TRBD2 covers 8 bases. The CDR3 covers 16 residues. J gave up 5 bases and V 7 bases, and 12 bases lay outside the gene matches. Germline loops: CDR1 SNHLY, CDR2 FYNNEI. CDR3 nucleotide sequence: TGTGCCAGCAAGTGGGATCTCGCGGGAGGTACCGGGGAGCTGTTTTTT. Protein product: CASKWDLAGGTGELFF.

The chain combines TRBV18 with TRBJ2-7, with D tentatively TRBD1 (6 bases). Germline V gives CDR1 KGHSH, CDR2 LQKENI. V was clipped by 3 bases and J by 3 bases, with 12 bases between them. The CDR3 extends over 14 amino acids. The CDR3 nucleotides read TGTGCCAGCTCACCTAACAGGGCGAACTACGAGCAGTACTTC. Translated, it gives CASSPNRANYEQYF.

This clonotype was observed a few times. The chain couples TRBV29-1 to TRBJ2-5; tentatively, D is TRBD1 (5 bases). The CDR3 contains 12 residues. V lost 4 bases to trimming and J lost 1 base, with 7 bases between them. Germline V lookup: CDR1 SQVTM, CDR2 ANQGSEA. The CDR3 region has the DNA TGCAGCGTTGTCACAGGCCAAGAGACCCAGTACTTC. As protein: CSVVTGQETQYF.

The chain employs TRBV27 and TRBJ2-3; no clear D. The CDR3 has 14 residues. CDR1 is MNHEY and CDR2 is SMNVEV in the germline V gene (reference sequence). The V gene lost 2 bases and the J gene lost 4 bases, with 10 bases spanning the gap. The CDR3 bases are TGTGCCAGCAGTTTAGAGGTCGTCGCAGATACGCAGTATTTT. Its translation is CASSLEVVADTQYF.

The chain joins TRBV10-3 to TRBJ2-7; D remains ambiguous. Trimming shortened V by 4 bases and J by 5 bases, and 18 bases separated the two germline ends. The CDR3 runs to 15 residues. Germline CDR1 reads ENHRY; CDR2 reads SYGVKD. The CDR3 loop is CAISARASKGHEQYF. CDR3 nucleotides: TGTGCCATCAGTGCCCGGGCCTCCAAGGGTCACGAGCAGTACTTC.

The genes are TRBV28 and TRBJ1-1; tentatively, D is TRBD1 (5 bases). From germline, CDR1 is MDHEN and CDR2 SYDVKM. CDR3 size: 11 residues. V was cut by 5 bases and J by 11 bases, with 12 bases left in between. In DNA form, the CDR3 reads TGTGCCAGCAGTCCAGGGTTTGGGGCTTTCTTT. It yields the protein CASSPGFGAFF.

The chain recombines TRBV19 with TRBJ2-2; the D is unclear. V was cut by 3 bases and J by 5 bases, with 4 bases left in between. Per germline, CDR1 LNHDA and CDR2 SQIVND (reference sequence). This CDR3 region has 12 residues. This CDR3 reads CASSIPTGELFF. As DNA, the CDR3 is TGTGCCAGTAGTATCCCAACCGGGGAGCTGTTTTTT.

This clonotype occurred a few times. The chain recombines TRBV20-1 with TRBJ2-5, with D unclear. The ends were cut back, 2 bases at V and 4 bases at J, with 8 bases in the middle. CDR1 is DFQATT, CDR2 SNEGSKA, per germline (reference sequence). This CDR3 has 12 amino acids. CDR3: CSARYNTETQYF. The DNA of the CDR3 is TGCAGTGCTAGATATAATACAGAGACCCAGTACTTC.

The V gene is TRBV7-2, the J gene TRBJ2-7; 14 nucleotides agree with TRBD2. Germline assignment: CDR1 SGHTA and CDR2 FQGNSA. Trimming cost V 1 base and J 6 bases; bases outside gene matches: 2. The CDR3 length is 15 residues. In DNA form, the CDR3 reads TGTGCCAGCAGCTTAGGACTAGCGGGGGGGCTCGAGCAGTACTTC. Protein sequence: CASSLGLAGGLEQYF.

This clonotype was counted only a few times. The rearrangement links TRBV11-2 to TRBJ2-5, with 10 nucleotides matching TRBD2. With V trimmed by 1 base and J by 0 bases, 8 bases remained unmatched. The CDR3 is 18 amino acids. The V gene's germline CDR1 is SGHAT and CDR2 FQNNGV. CDR3 bases: TGTGCCAGCAGCTTAGTTGTTCTAGCGGGAGAGAACCAAGAGACCCAGTACTTC. It codes for CASSLVVLAGENQETQYF.

The chain carries TRBV19 and TRBJ2-2; D is undetermined. Germline CDR1 reads LNHDA; CDR2 reads SQIVND (reference sequence). The CDR3 spans 17 residues. With 2 bases removed from V and 2 bases from J, the gap between germline ends came to 15 bases. The CDR3 sequence is CASSIMGQTLNTGELFF. In DNA, the CDR3 is TGTGCCAGTAGTATAATGGGCCAGACCCTTAACACCGGGGAGCTGTTTTTT.

This clonotype was seen only a few times. This chain connects TRBV20-1 to TRBJ2-1; the match to TRBD2 covers 8 bases. Germline assignment: CDR1 DFQATT and CDR2 SNEGSKA (reference sequence). The junction had 6 bases not matched to a gene; V was cut back by 5 bases and J by 0 bases. The CDR3 sequence is 15 residues long. The CDR3: CSAYSGASSYNEQFF. The CDR3 DNA sequence: TGCAGTGCTTATAGCGGGGCAAGCTCCTACAATGAGCAGTTCTTC.

This clonotype occurred a few times. The DNA of the CDR3 is TGTGCCAGTAGTATCGAGCTGTCACGTCCCTACAATGAGCAGTTCTTC. The encoded protein is CASSIELSRPYNEQFF. This rearrangement joins TRBV19 to TRBJ2-1; the D is unclear. CDR3 length equals 16 residues. Germline V gene lookup returns CDR1 LNHDA and CDR2 SQIVND (reference sequence). The V and J ends lost 3 bases and 2 bases respectively, with 14 bases between them.

This clonotype was recorded a few times. V is TRBV7-6 and J is TRBJ2-7; perhaps TRBD2 as D (5 bases). Trimming stripped 5 bases from V and 0 bases from J, with 32 bases between. The CDR3 contains 21 residues. CDR1 is SGHVS, CDR2 FNYEAQ, per germline. The CDR3 region is CASSQDAAGRFLSLSSYEQYF. The DNA of the CDR3 is TGTGCCAGCAGCCAAGATGCCGCGGGCAGGTTTCTTTCATTAAGCTCCTACGAGCAGTACTTC. The complete variable domain, with remaining parts taken from reference TRBV7-6 and TRBJ2-7, reads GAGVSQSPRYKVTKRGQDVALRCDPISGHVSLYWYRQALGQGPEFLTYFNYEAQQDKSGLPNDRFSAERPEGSISTLTIQRTEQRDSAMYRCASSQDAAGRFLSLSSYEQYFGPGTRLTVT.

CDR3 amino acids: CATSDPGGSNYGYTF. The CDR3, as DNA: TGTGCCACCAGTGACCCAGGGGGGTCGAACTATGGCTACACCTTC. The chain links TRBV24-1 to TRBJ1-2, with TRBD1 identical over 7 bases. Losses at the gene ends were 4 bases for V and 2 bases for J; bases not matched to a gene: 6. The CDR3 extends over 15 amino acids. CDR1 and CDR2 from the germline V gene are KGHDR and SFDVKD.

This clonotype occurred many times. This chain uses TRBV7-2 with TRBJ2-7; 10 bases map to TRBD1. The germline V gene has CDR1 SGHTA and CDR2 FQGNSA. The CDR3 totals 15 residues. Trimming took 3 bases from V and 2 from J; bases not matched to a gene: 4. For the CDR3, the DNA is TGTGCCAGCAGCTTCCTCGGGACAGGGGCCTACGAGCAGTACTTC. Translated: CASSFLGTGAYEQYF.

This clonotype was found many times. This sequence joins TRBV7-2 and TRBJ1-1, with D hard to call. Trimming stripped 1 base from V and 5 bases from J, with 11 bases between. Per the germline V gene, CDR1 is SGHTA and CDR2 is FQGNSA. The CDR3 contains 14 residues. The CDR3 loop reads CASSLDLARTEAFF. CDR3 nucleotides: TGTGCCAGCAGCTTAGACCTGGCGCGGACTGAAGCTTTCTTT.

The rearrangement joins TRBV30 to TRBJ1-3, with D tentatively TRBD1 (6 bases). CDR1 is GTSNPN and CDR2 is SVGIG in the germline V gene (reference sequence). Trimming stripped 5 bases from V and 7 bases from J, with 15 bases between. This CDR3 is 13 amino acids long. For the CDR3, the DNA is TGTGCCTGGGCAGGGGCATTCGGGAACACCATATATTTT. Amino acid sequence: CAWAGAFGNTIYF.

This chain joins TRBV5-5 and TRBJ1-5, with D perhaps matching TRBD1 (6 bases). Per germline, CDR1 SGHKS and CDR2 YYEKEE (reference sequence). Trimming took 2 bases from V and 9 from J, leaving 12 bases between them. This CDR3 region has 13 residues. CDR3 DNA sequence: TGTGCCAGCAGCTTTCAGGGGCCGGGGCCCCAGCATTTT. Translating it yields CASSFQGPGPQHF.

This chain connects TRBV4-2 to TRBJ2-3; 7 bases are a match to TRBD2. Germline V lookup: CDR1 LGHNA, CDR2 YNFKEQ. After removal of 6 bases from V and 2 bases from J, the junction contained 2 bases not matched to a gene. This CDR3 is built from 13 residues. CDR3 residues: CASRGLPTDTQYF. The CDR3 DNA sequence: TGTGCCAGCAGGGGACTACCCACAGATACGCAGTATTTT.